The rows below give T cell receptor beta chains drawn from one sample of a study of Graves' ophthalmopathy and Graves' hyperthyroidism. Via MiXCR, TCRdb re-called the multiplex PCR reads, giving one row per CDR3 protein. This sample carries over a million distinct CDR3 sequences, roughly 35% of them seen once, and the ten largest clones take approximately 10%. The source material was peripheral blood or thyroid tissue (not recorded which). The receptors here all came from an adult man with Graves' hyperthyroidism. Each CDR3 is given with its conserved first and last residue. Each record gives: clone size, J gene, V gene, D gene, CDR3 DNA, CDR3 protein. A D gene is named only where the DNA matches it firmly. Rows give clone size only sometimes, using once, few, many, or a class for an expanded clone.

clone size: few
J gene: TRBJ1-1
V gene: TRBV20-1
D gene: TRBD1
CDR3 DNA: TGCAGTGCCATGGGACAGGGGTCCCCTGAAGCTTTCTTT
CDR3 protein: CSAMGQGSPEAFF

clone size: few
J gene: TRBJ2-5
V gene: TRBV14
D gene: NA
CDR3 DNA: TGTGCCAGCAGTTTATCCGGGGCCCCCCGGGAAGAGACCCAGTACTTC
CDR3 protein: CASSLSGAPREETQYF

clone size: many
J gene: TRBJ1-6
V gene: TRBV20-1
D gene: NA
CDR3 DNA: TGCAGTGCTAGGGGGAGCCTTAGCTCCTATAATTCACCCCTCCACTTT
CDR3 protein: CSARGSLSSYNSPLHF

clone size: once
J gene: TRBJ1-4
V gene: TRBV29-1
D gene: NA
CDR3 DNA: NA
CDR3 protein: CSVEVGELYEQYFGPGEKLFF

clone size: many
J gene: TRBJ1-4
V gene: TRBV2
D gene: TRBD1
CDR3 DNA: TGTGCCAGCAGGCTAACGGGACAGTCAACCGCTAATGAAAAACTGTTTTTT
CDR3 protein: CASRLTGQSTANEKLFF

clone size: NA
J gene: TRBJ2-5
V gene: TRBV29-1
D gene: TRBD2
CDR3 DNA: TGCAGCGTTGAAGGGGGACTAGCGGGAGAAGAGACCCAGTACTTC
CDR3 protein: CSVEGGLAGEETQYF

clone size: many
J gene: TRBJ1-5
V gene: TRBV10-2
D gene: NA
CDR3 DNA: TGCGCCAGCAGTGAGTCGAGAGGAGGGGGCAATCAGCCCCAGCATTTT
CDR3 protein: CASSESRGGGNQPQHF

clone size: many
J gene: TRBJ1-1
V gene: TRBV2
D gene: NA
CDR3 DNA: TGTGCCAGCAGTCTTGACTATACAAGGGACACTGAAGCTTTCTTT
CDR3 protein: CASSLDYTRDTEAFF

clone size: NA
J gene: TRBJ1-1
V gene: TRBV10-3
D gene: NA
CDR3 DNA: TGTGCCAGCAGTTACTCGACCGGGGAATGGGGTTTGTACACTGAAGCTTTCTTT
CDR3 protein: CASSYSTGEWGLYTEAFF

clone size: many
J gene: TRBJ2-5
V gene: TRBV10-2
D gene: NA
CDR3 DNA: TGCGCCAGCAGTGCGGGAGCCCGAGAGACCCAGTACTTC
CDR3 protein: CASSAGARETQYF

clone size: many
J gene: TRBJ2-2
V gene: TRBV7-6
D gene: TRBD2
CDR3 DNA: TGTGCCAGCAGCTTAGTGGCGGGAGGGGTCGCCGGGGAGCTGTTTTTT
CDR3 protein: CASSLVAGGVAGELFF

clone size: NA
J gene: TRBJ1-2
V gene: TRBV12-3/TRBV12-4
D gene: TRBD1
CDR3 DNA: TGTGCCAGCAGTTTCCGTCTTTTCAGGGGGCGAAGCTATGGCTACACCTTC
CDR3 protein: CASSFRLFRGRSYGYTF

clone size: NA
J gene: TRBJ2-6
V gene: TRBV2
D gene: NA
CDR3 DNA: TGTGCCAGCAGACCATCGACCGGGGCCAACGTCCTGACTTTC
CDR3 protein: CASRPSTGANVLTF

clone size: many
J gene: TRBJ2-5
V gene: TRBV6-5
D gene: TRBD1
CDR3 DNA: TGTGCCAGCAGTTCCTGGGACAGGATGGAGACCCAGTACTTC
CDR3 protein: CASSSWDRMETQYF

clone size: NA
J gene: TRBJ1-5
V gene: TRBV10-2
D gene: TRBD1
CDR3 DNA: TGTGCCAGCACCATGGACCTATGGGACAGCCGTAATCAGCCCCAGCATTTT
CDR3 protein: CASTMDLWDSRNQPQHF

clone size: NA
J gene: TRBJ2-7
V gene: TRBV7-9
D gene: NA
CDR3 DNA: TGTGCCAGCAGTGAAACTGCTCGGGGCGCCTACGAGCAGTACTTC
CDR3 protein: CASSETARGAYEQYF

clone size: NA
J gene: TRBJ1-2
V gene: TRBV7-9
D gene: NA
CDR3 DNA: TGTGCCAGCAGCGCCCACGGAGATACCGCCGGAGACTATGGCTACACCTTC
CDR3 protein: CASSAHGDTAGDYGYTF

clone size: few
J gene: TRBJ2-5
V gene: TRBV5-1
D gene: TRBD1
CDR3 DNA: TGCGCCAGCAGCTTTCGCCCGGACAGGGTCAAGACCCAGTACTTC
CDR3 protein: CASSFRPDRVKTQYF

clone size: few
J gene: TRBJ2-2
V gene: TRBV6-5
D gene: NA
CDR3 DNA: TGTGCCAGCAGTTATCGACTTTGGGGAGACGACACCGGGGAGCTGTTTTTT
CDR3 protein: CASSYRLWGDDTGELFF

clone size: NA
J gene: TRBJ1-5
V gene: TRBV10-2
D gene: NA
CDR3 DNA: TGCGCCAGCAGTGAGCCGGACAGTCTTTATCAGCCCCAGCATTTT
CDR3 protein: CASSEPDSLYQPQHF

clone size: once
J gene: TRBJ1-2
V gene: TRBV15
D gene: NA
CDR3 DNA: TGTGCCACCAGCAGGGAAGGGGAGAGCATCTATGGCTACACCTTC
CDR3 protein: CATSREGESIYGYTF

clone size: many
J gene: TRBJ1-5
V gene: TRBV5-1
D gene: NA
CDR3 DNA: TGCGCCAGCAGCCCCTCCGCGGATCAGCCCCAGCATTTT
CDR3 protein: CASSPSADQPQHF

clone size: NA
J gene: TRBJ2-7
V gene: TRBV20-1
D gene: TRBD2
CDR3 DNA: TGCAGTGCTAGGGGGGGGGGAACCCTAGGCTACGAGCAGTACTTC
CDR3 protein: CSARGGGTLGYEQYF

clone size: few
J gene: TRBJ2-1
V gene: TRBV19
D gene: TRBD1
CDR3 DNA: TGTGGCAGTAGTACCTTCGGACAGGGCCACGAGCAGTTCTTC
CDR3 protein: CGSSTFGQGHEQFF

clone size: few
J gene: TRBJ1-2
V gene: TRBV24-1
D gene: NA
CDR3 DNA: TGTGCCACCAGTGATCCCAGGGGATCCTATGGCTACACCTTC
CDR3 protein: CATSDPRGSYGYTF

clone size: NA
J gene: TRBJ1-2
V gene: TRBV30
D gene: NA
CDR3 DNA: TGTGCCTGGAACTATTACGGCTACACCTTC
CDR3 protein: CAWNYYGYTF

clone size: many
J gene: TRBJ1-1
V gene: TRBV29-1
D gene: NA
CDR3 DNA: TGCAGCGTTGACGGGACGGAGAACACTGAAGCTTTCTTT
CDR3 protein: CSVDGTENTEAFF

clone size: few
J gene: TRBJ1-2
V gene: TRBV4-3
D gene: NA
CDR3 DNA: TGCGCCAGCAGCCAAGAGGGCCGGACAGAGGGCTATGGCTACACCTTC
CDR3 protein: CASSQEGRTEGYGYTF

clone size: NA
J gene: TRBJ1-2
V gene: TRBV5-1
D gene: NA
CDR3 DNA: TGTGCCAGCAGCTTGGTAGGACGGGAGACTTATGGCTACACCTTC
CDR3 protein: CASSLVGRETYGYTF

clone size: NA
J gene: TRBJ1-4
V gene: TRBV12-3/TRBV12-4
D gene: TRBD1
CDR3 DNA: TGTGCCAGCAGCCCCTACAGGGGTAATGAAAAACTGTTTTTT
CDR3 protein: CASSPYRGNEKLFF

clone size: NA
J gene: TRBJ1-4
V gene: TRBV7-8
D gene: NA
CDR3 DNA: TGTGCCAGCAGCCATAACGTCGGGAATGAAAAACTGTTTTTT
CDR3 protein: CASSHNVGNEKLFF

clone size: many
J gene: TRBJ1-6
V gene: TRBV5-8
D gene: TRBD1
CDR3 DNA: TGTGCCAGCAGCTTAAGGGACAGGGCGTTTACGCCCCTCCACTTT
CDR3 protein: CASSLRDRAFTPLHF

clone size: NA
J gene: TRBJ1-5
V gene: TRBV29-1
D gene: NA
CDR3 DNA: TGCAGCACTGATAACAGGGATGTGGCGCCCCAGCATTTT
CDR3 protein: CSTDNRDVAPQHF

clone size: NA
J gene: TRBJ1-2
V gene: TRBV10-3
D gene: TRBD1
CDR3 DNA: TGTGCCATCAGGGGCAGGGGGTACGGCTACACCTTC
CDR3 protein: CAIRGRGYGYTF

clone size: few
J gene: TRBJ2-2
V gene: TRBV5-1
D gene: NA
CDR3 DNA: TGCGCCACCCGGACGGGGGGCGCTACCGGGGAGCTGTTTTTT
CDR3 protein: CATRTGGATGELFF

clone size: few
J gene: TRBJ2-7
V gene: TRBV19
D gene: NA
CDR3 DNA: TGTGCCAGTAGTAGGGCTTGGGGGTCCTACGAGCAGTACTTC
CDR3 protein: CASSRAWGSYEQYF

clone size: NA
J gene: TRBJ2-7
V gene: TRBV4-3
D gene: TRBD1
CDR3 DNA: TGCGCCAGCAGCCACGGCAGGGGGCGACCCGATCTCTCCTACGAGCAGTACTTC
CDR3 protein: CASSHGRGRPDLSYEQYF

clone size: once
J gene: TRBJ1-2
V gene: TRBV5-1
D gene: NA
CDR3 DNA: TGTGCCAGCAGCTTAGCCGAGGGTGGCTACACCTTC
CDR3 protein: CASSLAEGGYTF

clone size: NA
J gene: TRBJ1-2
V gene: TRBV7-6
D gene: NA
CDR3 DNA: TGTGCCAGCAGCAACATCGGGGGCGCGGACTACACCTTC
CDR3 protein: CASSNIGGADYTF

clone size: many
J gene: TRBJ2-2
V gene: TRBV29-1
D gene: NA
CDR3 DNA: TGCAGCGTTGAACGGGACCTGAACACCGGGGAGCTGTTTTTT
CDR3 protein: CSVERDLNTGELFF

clone size: many
J gene: TRBJ1-1
V gene: TRBV4-3
D gene: NA
CDR3 DNA: TGCGCCAGCAGCCGAAATCCTGAAACTGAAGCTTTCTTT
CDR3 protein: CASSRNPETEAFF